This T cell receptor beta chain was profiled in a study of T cell responses to AZD1222 COVID-19 vaccine. Overall study results and limits: Vaccine-associated CD4 TCRs spanned spike, dominant at 160-218 and 743-854. The breadth and depth of Spike-specific TCRs increased once two AZD1222 doses had been given.

V lost 5 bases to trimming and J lost 2 bases, with 16 bases between them. The CDR3 loop spans 15 amino acids. Looked up from germline, CDR1 is LNHDA and CDR2 is SQIVND (reference sequence). Sequencing used immunoSEQ multiplex PCR; TCRdb keeps in-frame clones, though not all of them. The sample consists of 110,000 to 150,000 clones, 85% to 95% of them appearing once. In regard to this clone: Its cognate antigen is unknown.

The TCR originated in an adult in good health. The chain uses TRBV19 and TRBJ2-7; D is perhaps TRBD1 or TRBD2 (5 bases each). This specimen was peripheral blood, taken on day 0 of AZD1222 vaccination. CDR3 nucleotide sequence: TGTGCCAGTAGTTCCCAACGGGACGGAACCTACGAGCAGTACTTC. It codes for CASSSQRDGTYEQYF.